The 17 T cell receptor beta chains reported below all come from one sample, sequenced in a study of blood T cell repertoires in COVID-19. TCRdb's table, derived via immunoSEQ multiplex PCR, lists solely in-frame clones and lacks some. Of about 400,000 clones listed, less than 90% are singletons. Sequencing input: PBMCs or T cells enriched from blood (not recorded which). These receptors came from a woman between 25 and 40 years old who had recovered from COVID-19.

V usage is TRBV5-6 and J usage is TRBJ2-7; 9 positions agree with TRBD2. Germline CDR1 SGHDT, CDR2 YYEEEE. The CDR3 loop spans 15 amino acids. After removal of 0 bases from V and 4 bases from J, the junction contained 5 bases not matched to a gene. The CDR3 loop reads CASSLGREGLYEQYF. In nucleotides, the CDR3 is TGTGCCAGCAGCTTGGGGCGGGAGGGCCTATACGAGCAGTACTTC.

This clone was seen just once. Germline and junction disagree at one end, which may indicate a read error. This chain links TRBV9 with TRBJ2-1; 8 nucleotides align to TRBD1. Germline-derived CDR1 and CDR2 are SGDLS and YYNGEE. This CDR3 is built from 14 residues. The CDR3 coding sequence is TGTACCAGCAGCGACCGGACAGGGCTCAATGAGCAGTTCTTC. This codes for CTSSDRTGLNEQFF.

The rearrangement joins TRBV7-8 to TRBJ2-4; 9 nucleotides line up with TRBD1. This CDR3 spans 14 amino acids. V was clipped by 2 bases and J by 8 bases; unmatched bases: 4. Germline loops: CDR1 SGHVS, CDR2 FQNEAQ. The CDR3 reads CASSLRRQGDIQYF. The CDR3 DNA reads TGTGCCAGCAGCTTAAGGAGACAGGGGGACATTCAGTACTTC.

The V and J genes are TRBV27 and TRBJ1-5; D remains unclear. This CDR3 region has 14 residues. V was shortened by 6 bases and J by 0 bases, with 9 bases between the two germline ends. From germline, CDR1 is MNHEY and CDR2 SMNVEV (reference sequence). In DNA, the CDR3 is TGTGCCAGCAGACAACAGTATAGCAATCAGCCCCAGCATTTT. Translating gives CASRQQYSNQPQHF.

The V call is TRBV2, the J call TRBJ1-2; D is unclear. Trimming removed 8 bases from V and 6 bases from J, with 16 bases in between. The germline V gene has CDR1 SNHLY and CDR2 FYNNEI. This CDR3 is 13 amino acids long. CDR3 DNA sequence: TGTGCCAGCGGTCAGGAGGGAGGAGATGGCTACACCTTC. It encodes CASGQEGGDGYTF.

The chain recombines TRBV19 with TRBJ2-7; 7 bases are a match to TRBD1. CDR3 length: 12 residues. Germline assignment: CDR1 LNHDA and CDR2 SQIVND (reference sequence). With V trimmed by 10 bases and J by 3 bases, 6 bases remained unmatched. The DNA of the CDR3 is TGTGCCACCGGGGCAGGGGGCTACGAGCAGTACTTC. This codes for CATGAGGYEQYF.

The chain is built from TRBV27 and TRBJ2-7, with 8 nucleotides matching TRBD1. The J segment lost 0 bases and the V segment lost 6 bases, leaving 4 bases of the junction unmatched. Germline V CDR1 and CDR2: MNHEY, SMNVEV (reference sequence). The length of the CDR3 is 14 residues. CDR3 protein: CASSYRGSSYEQYF. The CDR3 DNA sequence: TGTGCCAGCAGCTACAGGGGGAGCTCCTACGAGCAGTACTTC.

This chain joins TRBV11-2 and TRBJ1-1; D gene ambiguous. V lost 0 bases, J lost 6 bases, and 5 bases lay in between. CDR1 SGHAT and CDR2 FQNNGV come from the germline V gene. This CDR3 region has 12 residues. The CDR3 region is CASSLEAAEAFF. The CDR3, as DNA: TGTGCCAGCAGCTTAGAAGCGGCTGAAGCTTTCTTT.

This clone was counted once. The rearrangement uses TRBV10-2 and TRBJ1-5; 9 nucleotides match TRBD1. This CDR3 comprises 14 residues. The V segment lost 7 bases and the J segment 7 bases; nucleotides outside the gene matches: 8. Germline V gives CDR1 WSHSY, CDR2 SAAADI. The CDR3 nucleotides read TGCGCCAGCACCAGCGGGACAGGGTTACAGCCCCAGCATTTT. Encoded protein: CASTSGTGLQPQHF.

The V gene is TRBV5-1, the J gene TRBJ2-2; tentative D call: TRBD2 (6 bases). Germline-derived CDR1 and CDR2 are SGHRS and YFSETQ. V was clipped by 4 bases and J by 2 bases, with 15 bases between them. This CDR3 has 16 amino acids. CDR3 DNA sequence: TGCGCCAGCAGCCCTTTAGTAGCGGTAAACACCGGGGAGCTGTTTTTT. This codes for CASSPLVAVNTGELFF.

This chain uses TRBV30 with TRBJ1-1, with D possibly matching TRBD1 (5 bases). V was cut by 0 bases and J by 2 bases, with 7 bases left in between. The CDR3 is made up of 13 amino acids. Germline V CDR1 and CDR2: GTSNPN, SVGIG (reference sequence). CDR3 nucleotides: TGTGCCTGGAGTGTACAGGCTAACACTGAAGCTTTCTTT. Its protein product is CAWSVQANTEAFF.

This chain uses TRBV5-1 with TRBJ2-1; 13 bases align to TRBD2. The CDR3 is made up of 16 amino acids. V trimming: 0 bases; J trimming: 4 bases; junction bases outside the gene matches: 1. The germline CDR1 and CDR2 sequences are SGHRS and YFSETQ. The CDR3 region has the DNA TGCGCCAGCAGCTTGGAGGGACTAGCGGGGTACAATGAGCAGTTCTTC. Translating gives CASSLEGLAGYNEQFF.

This chain connects TRBV4-1 to TRBJ2-7; 8 positions agree with TRBD2. The CDR3 is 15 amino acids. Germline assignment: CDR1 MGHRA and CDR2 YSYEKL. The V gene end was trimmed by 1 base and the J gene end by 2 bases; junction bases not matched to a gene: 4. CDR3 residues: CASSQGGSGAYEQYF. In DNA, the CDR3 is TGCGCCAGCAGCCAAGGAGGTAGCGGGGCCTACGAGCAGTACTTC.

This clone occurred once. One end of the junction varies from germline; a read error may be responsible. Other nucleotide sequences from this sample produce the same CDR3. The genes are TRBV7-7 and TRBJ2-3; TRBD1 matches at 8 bases. This CDR3 region has 15 residues. Germline lookup yields CDR1 SSHAT and CDR2 FNYEAQ (reference sequence). The CDR3 is CASSLGTGSTDTQYF. The CDR3 coding sequence is TGTGCTAGCAGCTTAGGGACAGGCAGCACAGATACGCAGTATTTT.

The chain employs TRBV27 and TRBJ1-1, with TRBD1 matching over 8 bases. The CDR3 extends over 15 amino acids. Germline CDR1 is MNHEY and CDR2 is SMNVEV (reference sequence). J was trimmed by 5 bases and V by 4 bases; bases with no gene match: 9. CDR3 residues: CASSYQGASRTEAFF. In nucleotides, the CDR3 is TGTGCCAGCAGTTATCAGGGGGCGTCTAGGACTGAAGCTTTCTTT.

This chain joins TRBV19 and TRBJ1-2; D is ambiguous. Trimming removed 3 bases from V and 4 bases from J, with 9 bases in between. CDR1 is LNHDA, CDR2 SQIVND, per germline (reference sequence). The CDR3 extends over 13 amino acids. CDR3 nucleotides: TGTGCCAGTAGTATGTCGGGGTTCTATGGCTACACCTTC. Translated, it gives CASSMSGFYGYTF.

The chain has TRBV28 and TRBJ2-3, with TRBD2 identical over 7 bases. The CDR3 covers 16 residues. V trimming: 3 bases; J trimming: 4 bases; junction bases outside the gene matches: 10. In germline, CDR1 is MDHEN, CDR2 SYDVKM. Written as DNA, the CDR3 is TGTGCCAGCAGTTTGAGGCGGGAGACGTCGGCAGATACGCAGTATTTT. It translates to CASSLRRETSADTQYF.